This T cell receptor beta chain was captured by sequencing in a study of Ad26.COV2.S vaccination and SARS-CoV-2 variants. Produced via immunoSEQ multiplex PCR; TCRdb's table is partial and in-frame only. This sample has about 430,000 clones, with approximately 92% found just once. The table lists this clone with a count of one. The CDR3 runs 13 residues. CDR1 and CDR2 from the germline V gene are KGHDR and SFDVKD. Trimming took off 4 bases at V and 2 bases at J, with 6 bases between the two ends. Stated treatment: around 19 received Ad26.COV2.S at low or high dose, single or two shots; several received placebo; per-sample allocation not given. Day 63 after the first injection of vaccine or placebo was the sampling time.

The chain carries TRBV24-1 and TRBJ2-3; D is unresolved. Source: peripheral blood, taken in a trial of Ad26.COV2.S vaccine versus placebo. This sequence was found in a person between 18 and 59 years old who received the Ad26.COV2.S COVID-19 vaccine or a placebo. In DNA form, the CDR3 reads TGTGCCACCAGTGAAGGCGTCACAGATACGCAGTATTTT. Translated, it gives CATSEGVTDTQYF.